This TCR beta chain was observed in a study of shared clonotypes between healthy human individuals. Study information: Aged 18 to 49, the donors were a couple of women and three men.

Libraries were prepared by immunoSEQ multiplex PCR; TCRdb keeps only in-frame clonotypes and omits some of them. The sample includes more than 850,000 clones, 75% to 85% of them seen just once. Memory CD4+ cells were the fraction left after CD45RA+ naive selection. This clone was seen more than once but under ten times. The receptor was isolated from a man aged 18-30 years in good health. Some clones in this sample may be carry-over from other donors' samples. The sample consisted of memory CD4+ T cells from PBMCs. As for subset: CD45RA-negative fraction.

The CDR3 loop is CASSLISGRAGNEQFF. The CDR3 DNA is TGTGCCAGCAGCTTGATTAGCGGGAGGGCTGGGAATGAGCAGTTCTTC. This rearrangement joins TRBV7-9 to TRBJ2-1; 11 nucleotides align to TRBD2. This CDR3 is 16 amino acids long. Germline loops: CDR1 SEHNR, CDR2 FQNEAQ (reference sequence). J was trimmed by 7 bases and V by 3 bases; bases with no gene match: 8.